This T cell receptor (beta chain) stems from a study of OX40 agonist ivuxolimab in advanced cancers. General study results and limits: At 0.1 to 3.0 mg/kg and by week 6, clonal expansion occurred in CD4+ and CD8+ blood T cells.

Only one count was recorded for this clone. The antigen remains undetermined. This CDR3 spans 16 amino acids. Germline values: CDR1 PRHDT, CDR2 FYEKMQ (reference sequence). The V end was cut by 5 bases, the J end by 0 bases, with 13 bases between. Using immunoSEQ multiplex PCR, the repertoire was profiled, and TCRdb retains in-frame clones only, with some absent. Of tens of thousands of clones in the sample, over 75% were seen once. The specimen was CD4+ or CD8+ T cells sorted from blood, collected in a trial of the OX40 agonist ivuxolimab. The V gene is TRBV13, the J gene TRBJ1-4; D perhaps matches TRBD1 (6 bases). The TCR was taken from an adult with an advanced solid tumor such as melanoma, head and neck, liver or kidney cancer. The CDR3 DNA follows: TGTGCCAGCAGCCCAACAGGGATTGCAACTAATGAAAAACTGTTTTTT. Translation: CASSPTGIATNEKLFF.